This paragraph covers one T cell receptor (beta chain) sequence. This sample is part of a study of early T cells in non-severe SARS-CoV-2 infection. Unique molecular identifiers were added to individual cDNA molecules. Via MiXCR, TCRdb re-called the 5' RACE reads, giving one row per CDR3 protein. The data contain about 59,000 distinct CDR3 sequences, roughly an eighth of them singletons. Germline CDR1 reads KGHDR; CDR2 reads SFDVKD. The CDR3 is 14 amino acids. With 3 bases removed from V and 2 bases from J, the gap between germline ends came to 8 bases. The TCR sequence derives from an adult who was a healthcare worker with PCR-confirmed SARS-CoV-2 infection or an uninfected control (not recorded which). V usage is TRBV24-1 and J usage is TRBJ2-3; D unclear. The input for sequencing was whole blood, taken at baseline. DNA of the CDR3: TGTGCCACCAGTGATGTAGGGAACACAGATACGCAGTATTTT. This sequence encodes CATSDVGNTDTQYF.